The entry that follows covers one T cell receptor (beta chain) sequence. Its antigen remains unknown. Each CDR3 protein is one row after TCRdb ran MiXCR on the 5' RACE reads. The sample has over 250,000 distinct CDR3 sequences, around 15% seen once; the top ten hold 22%. These data originate in a study of T-cell memory formation after mild COVID-19. Study findings and constraints: Pre-infection memory already had some responding clones, implying cross-reactive memory joined.

Sequencing was performed on PBMCs or a T cell subset sorted from them (not recorded which). The clonotype comes from a man aged 18 to 29 who had mild COVID-19 (a few samples of this study predate the infection). Cell type and time point are not known.

As DNA, the CDR3 is TGTGCCAGCACCTTCCGTAGGATGAACACTGAAGCTTTCTTT. The encoded protein is CASTFRRMNTEAFF. This sequence joins TRBV28 and TRBJ1-1; D not certain. Germline CDR1 MDHEN, CDR2 SYDVKM. This CDR3 has 14 residues. V was trimmed by 7 bases and J by 0 bases, leaving 12 bases between them.